This T cell receptor beta chain comes out of a study of blood T cell repertoires in COVID-19. Looking at the study overall: Acute and convalescent COVID-19 specimens originated in the United States, Italy and Spain.

Methods used by the authors: Reference gene primer amplification gave estimated nucleated cell counts. Clones were sequenced by immunoSEQ multiplex PCR, and TCRdb holds only the in-frame ones, with some missing. V and J calls and clone size are given by that table; D and trimming were obtained from the DNA. In the table there are more than 95,000 clones, under 85% of which are singletons. CDR3 length: 13 amino acids. Germline CDR1 reads MDHEN; CDR2 reads SYDVKM. The V end was cut by 8 bases, the J end by 7 bases, with 14 bases between. The specimen was peripheral blood. The origin of this receptor is a man aged 55 to 69 with acute or convalescent COVID-19. V gene TRBV28 combines with J gene TRBJ1-4, with D unresolved. CDR3 DNA: TGTGCCAGCGGAAGCGGGCAGAGTGAAAAACTGTTTTTT. Amino acid sequence: CASGSGQSEKLFF.